Sequencing of this TCR beta chain was carried out in a study of technical replicates of blood from four donors (dated by TCRdb to the late 2010s). Libraries came from the immunoSEQ multiplex PCR assay. TCRdb provides this immuneACCESS table in a form limited to in-frame rearrangements. Some clones are lacking; in checked studies, under half of them reflect an unresolved V gene, and why the rest are absent is not known. This sample has 65,000 to 85,000 clones in its table, and 85% to 95% of those were observed once. Around 0.4% of the sample is held by the ten biggest clonotypes. Comments on this clone: Its antigen target is currently unknown. Qualities for individual bases were not recorded, and no much larger clone is one base off.

The receptor's source is a human donor in good health. The specimen was T cells isolated from PBMCs.

The DNA sequence follows: TGTGCCAGCAGCAAAACGGGACAGTTCCATGAGCAGTTCTTC. Translation gives CASSKTGQFHEQFF. Rearrangement joined TRBV7-6 to TRBJ2-1, and 7 bases in between align with TRBD1. Based on the germline V gene, the CDR1 and CDR2 sequences are SGHVS and FNYEAQ. Germline trimming amounts to 5 bases on V and 8 bases on J, with 9 as the count of junction bases outside the gene matches. The CDR3 holds 14 amino acids from the cysteine to the phenylalanine. Of the read, only the CDR3 DNA is kept; its 42 bases are in frame from base 1.